One and the same sample provided the 17 T cell receptor beta chains below, sequenced in a study of T-cell memory formation after mild COVID-19. TCRdb fed the 5' RACE reads into MiXCR, producing one record per CDR3 protein. This sample has 400,000 to 450,000 distinct CDR3 sequences; roughly 18% occur once, and the top ten carry approximately 21%. The sequenced material came from PBMCs or a T cell subset sorted from them (not recorded which). These TCRs come from a man aged 18 to 30 who had mild COVID-19 (a few samples of this study predate the infection). Cell type and time point are not known.

This clonotype was seen a few times. The chain recombines TRBV5-1 with TRBJ2-1; D is unresolved. CDR1 is SGHRS and CDR2 is YFSETQ in the germline V gene. The CDR3 is 12 amino acids. The V end lost 1 base, the J end lost 4 bases, and 3 bases lay between the germline ends. This chain's CDR3 is CASSLLYNEQFF. CDR3 DNA sequence: TGCGCCAGCAGCTTGCTTTACAATGAGCAGTTCTTC.

This clonotype was seen only a few times. The chain has TRBV3-1 and TRBJ1-2; a weak D match, TRBD1 (6 bases). Deletions cut 5 bases from V and 4 bases from J, with 14 bases between. CDR1 and CDR2 from the germline V gene are LGHDT and YNNKEL (reference sequence). The CDR3 spans 14 residues. The DNA of the CDR3 is TGTGCCAGCAGCGACCGACAGGCCCCCTATGGCTACACCTTC. Translation: CASSDRQAPYGYTF.

The gene calls are TRBV7-9 and TRBJ2-1; D unresolved. This CDR3 contains 16 residues. Trimming stripped 3 bases from V and 0 bases from J, with 12 bases between. Germline CDR1 reads SEHNR; CDR2 reads FQNEAQ (reference sequence). CDR3 nucleotide sequence: TGTGCCAGCAGCTTCCCCCTCTATAGCTCCTACAATGAGCAGTTCTTC. It encodes CASSFPLYSSYNEQFF.

This clonotype was seen a handful of times. The chain joins TRBV4-3 to TRBJ2-5; weak D call: TRBD2 (6 bases). Between the trimmed V and J ends, which lost 3 bases and 2 bases, there was a span of 13 bases. This CDR3 has 15 amino acids. Germline V CDR1 and CDR2: LGHNA, YSLEER. CDR3: CASSHRAGPQETQYF. The DNA of the CDR3 is TGCGCCAGCAGCCATCGCGCGGGGCCTCAAGAGACCCAGTACTTC.

This clonotype was recorded at least ten times. The genes are TRBV29-1 and TRBJ1-5; tentatively, D is TRBD1 (5 bases). Germline loops: CDR1 SQVTM, CDR2 ANQGSEA. The CDR3 has 13 residues. V lost 4 bases and J 6 bases, leaving 13 bases between the germline ends. DNA of the CDR3: TGCAGCGTTGGGAGGGGACTCGGTCAGCCCCAGCATTTT. This encodes CSVGRGLGQPQHF.

This clonotype appeared a few times. V gene TRBV7-2 combines with J gene TRBJ1-4; no reliable D call. Germline V CDR1 and CDR2: SGHTA, FQGNSA. CDR3 length: 15 residues. Between the trimmed V and J ends, which lost 2 bases and 6 bases, there was a span of 13 bases. CDR3 region: CASSLLNGPDEKLFF. The CDR3 nucleotides read TGTGCCAGCAGCTTACTCAACGGGCCCGATGAAAAACTGTTTTTT.

This clonotype was observed a handful of times. This chain uses TRBV12-3 or TRBV12-4 with TRBJ1-1; no clear D gene. This CDR3 spans 12 amino acids. Trimming stripped 4 bases from V and 4 bases from J, with 7 bases between. The CDR3 DNA follows: TGTGCCAGCAGTTACATAGCCACTGAAGCTTTCTTT. The encoded protein is CASSYIATEAFF.

This rearrangement joins TRBV23-1 to TRBJ2-3; D is unresolved. TRBV23-1 is flagged as an ORF with uncertain function. With 3 bases removed from V and 1 base from J, the gap between germline ends came to 11 bases. This CDR3 has 15 amino acids. In DNA, the CDR3 is TGCGCCAGCAGTCATCTCCCGGCCTGCACAGATACGCAGTATTTT. Its translation: CASSHLPACTDTQYF.

This clonotype has a count of ten or more. The J gene is TRBJ2-7, the V gene TRBV5-1; weak D call: TRBD1 (6 bases). The CDR3 consists of 15 residues. Trimming took off 5 bases at V and 8 bases at J, with 23 bases between the two ends. Germline values: CDR1 SGHRS, CDR2 YFSETQ. The CDR3 spells CASRPPGTQGIKQYF. In DNA, the CDR3 is TGCGCCAGCAGGCCTCCCGGGACACAGGGAATCAAGCAGTACTTC.

The genes are TRBV6-5 and TRBJ2-1; D call uncertain. V dropped 4 bases and J dropped 3 bases, with 10 bases sitting between them. The CDR3 is 14 residues long. The germline V gene has CDR1 MNHEY and CDR2 SVGAGI. The chain's CDR3 is CASSFSSLYNEQFF. CDR3 nucleotide sequence: TGTGCCAGCAGTTTTTCCAGCCTCTACAATGAGCAGTTCTTC.

The chain joins TRBV5-1 to TRBJ2-2; no firm D call. V lost 0 bases and J lost 0, with 12 bases in between. This CDR3 region has 17 residues. Germline V gives CDR1 SGHRS, CDR2 YFSETQ. The CDR3 sequence is CASSLGLGSANTGELFF. The CDR3 DNA follows: TGCGCCAGCAGCTTGGGTCTGGGGTCGGCGAACACCGGGGAGCTGTTTTTT.

This clonotype was picked up many times. V is TRBV9 and J is TRBJ2-4, with D perhaps matching TRBD1 or TRBD2 (6 bases each). Germline CDR1 reads SGDLS; CDR2 reads YYNGEE. The V end was cut by 0 bases, the J end by 5 bases, with 9 bases between. The CDR3 has 14 amino acids. The CDR3 DNA follows: TGTGCCAGCAGCGTAGGGGGGGCCGAAAACATTCAGTACTTC. The encoded protein is CASSVGGAENIQYF. Looking up the rest from reference TRBV9 and TRBJ2-4 gives the full variable domain: DSGVTQTPKHLITATGQRVTLRCSPRSGDLSVYWYQQSLDQGLQFLIQYYNGEERAKGNILERFSAQQFPDLHSELNLSSLELGDSALYFCASSVGGAENIQYFGAGTRLSVL.

The chain carries TRBV5-1 and TRBJ1-1, with TRBD1 matching 7 bases. The CDR3 totals 15 residues. V trimming: 4 bases; J trimming: 5 bases; junction bases outside the gene matches: 11. Germline values: CDR1 SGHRS, CDR2 YFSETQ. CDR3 DNA sequence: TGCGCCAGCAGCCGGACTTGGACAGGCCCGACTGAAGCTTTCTTT. Translation: CASSRTWTGPTEAFF.

The rearrangement uses TRBV5-1 and TRBJ2-1, with TRBD2 matching 11 bases. V trimming: 4 bases; J trimming: 7 bases; junction bases outside the gene matches: 7. The CDR3 runs 15 residues. The germline V gene encodes CDR1 SGHRS and CDR2 YFSETQ. The CDR3 is CASSRASGGLNEQFF. CDR3 in DNA: TGCGCCAGCAGCCGTGCTAGCGGGGGGTTGAATGAGCAGTTCTTC.

The chain recombines TRBV7-9 with TRBJ2-3; the D gene is possibly TRBD2 (5 bases). CDR1 and CDR2 from the germline V gene are SEHNR and FQNEAQ (reference sequence). The CDR3 has 14 amino acids. V was clipped by 3 bases and J by 6 bases, with 13 bases between them. The CDR3 DNA reads as TGTGCCAGCAGCTTGGTTAGCGCGTACGATACGCAGTATTTT. This translates into CASSLVSAYDTQYF. The whole variable domain, filled in from reference TRBV7-9 and TRBJ2-3, reads DTGVSQNPRHKITKRGQNVTFRCDPISEHNRLYWYRQTLGQGPEFLTYFQNEAQLEKSRLLSDRFSAERPKGSFSTLEIQRTEQGDSAMYLCASSLVSAYDTQYFGPGTRLTVL.

This clonotype was seen a few times. The chain combines TRBV28 with TRBJ2-1; possibly TRBD2 for D (5 bases). CDR1 MDHEN and CDR2 SYDVKM come from the germline V gene. Trimming pared 6 bases from V and 4 bases from J, leaving 10 bases between. The CDR3 runs 13 residues. CDR3 protein: CASSGVGYNEQFF. The CDR3 region has the DNA TGTGCCAGCAGCGGGGTCGGGTACAATGAGCAGTTCTTC. Together with reference TRBV28 and TRBJ2-1, the CDR3 gives the full variable domain: DVKVTQSSRYLVKRTGEKVFLECVQDMDHENMFWYRQDPGLGLRLIYFSYDVKMKEKGDIPEGYSVSREKKERFSLILESASTNQTSMYLCASSGVGYNEQFFGPGTRLTVL.

The sample holds a few counts of this clonotype. The chain uses TRBV6-2 or TRBV6-3 and TRBJ2-1; D possibly matches TRBD1 or TRBD2 (5 bases each). The germline V gene has CDR1 MNHEY and CDR2 SVGEGT. Trimming stripped 7 bases from V and 10 bases from J, with 17 bases between. The CDR3 covers 13 residues. The CDR3 spells CASTQPPRDEQFF. The CDR3 DNA reads TGTGCCAGCACTCAACCCCCCAGGGACGAGCAGTTCTTC.